The clone carrying this TCR beta chain was recorded many times. The data stem from a study of early T cells in non-severe SARS-CoV-2 infection. TCRdb re-called the 5' RACE reads through MiXCR, storing one row per CDR3 protein. The sample has some 56,000 distinct CDR3 sequences, over 9.5% seen once. The origin of this receptor is an adult who was a healthcare worker with PCR-confirmed SARS-CoV-2 infection or an uninfected control (not recorded which). The sample taken for sequencing was whole blood.

CDR3 protein: CSVRENSYQETQYF. The CDR3 DNA sequence: TGCAGCGTACGAGAGAACTCGTACCAAGAGACCCAGTACTTC. The rearrangement uses TRBV29-1 and TRBJ2-5, with D unclear. Trimming left V 6 bases short and J 0 bases short, with 14 bases between. CDR1 and CDR2 from the germline V gene are SQVTM and ANQGSEA. The length of the CDR3 is 14 residues.